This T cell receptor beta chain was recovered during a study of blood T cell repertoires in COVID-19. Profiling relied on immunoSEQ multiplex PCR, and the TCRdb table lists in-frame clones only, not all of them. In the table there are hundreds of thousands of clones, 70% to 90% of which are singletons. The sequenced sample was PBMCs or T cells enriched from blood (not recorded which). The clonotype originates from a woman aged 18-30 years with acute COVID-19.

CDR3 loop: CASNTIAGGLNEQFF. DNA of the CDR3: TGTGCCAGCAACACGATAGCGGGGGGTCTCAATGAGCAGTTCTTC. This chain uses TRBV7-9 with TRBJ2-1, with TRBD2 identical over 10 bases. The CDR3 has 15 amino acids. V lost 7 bases, J lost 6 bases, and 9 bases stayed unmatched. Germline CDR1 SEHNR, CDR2 FQNEAQ (reference sequence).